Sequencing of this T cell receptor beta chain was carried out in a study of T cell repertoires in cytomegalovirus infection. Overall study: CMV infection together with matching HLA type was indicated by public TCR beta signatures. General study findings and limits: HLA-C-restricted CMV-specific TCR beta clonotypes were dominant in the ex vivo response. Of the TCR beta families, the public ones yielded a cumulative frequency that identified carriers of CMV plus the relevant HLA.

Trimming took 5 bases from V and 16 from J; bases not matched to a gene: 13. Germline V lookup: CDR1 MDHEN, CDR2 SYDVKM. There are 14 residues in the CDR3. One entry per CDR3 protein, called by TCRdb with MiXCR from the reads. The repertoire includes around 300,000 distinct CDR3 sequences, around a tenth of them detected once, and about 4.5% sits in the top ten. This clonotype was seen at least ten times. Antigen: not known. This clonotype was sampled from a human donor in good health (CMV status not recorded). Some clones in this sample may be carry-over from other donors' samples. The chain recombines TRBV28 with TRBJ2-6; TRBD1 matches 8 bases. The sequenced material came from PBMCs. The DNA of the CDR3 is TGTGCCAGCAGTCCGCCGGGACAGGCTTTACGACTGACTTTC. Translating gives CASSPPGQALRLTF.